The sequence of this TCR beta chain was determined in a study of T cell responses to AZD1222 COVID-19 vaccine. Study results and limitations: Rises in breadth and depth of Spike-specific TCRs came after two AZD1222 doses. Unmutated regions of variants are reportedly targeted by nearly half of spike-specific TCRs.

Only in-frame clones appear in the TCRdb table, and some are missing; sequencing was by immunoSEQ multiplex PCR. The table includes 140,000 to 150,000 clones, more than 85% detected once. In the case of this clone: Its specificity is not known.

The CDR3 is 14 amino acids. V trimming: 5 bases; J trimming: 2 bases; junction bases outside the gene matches: 6. Germline CDR1 reads SGHTA; CDR2 reads FQGTGA. The sequence came from an adult in good health. Sequences were derived from peripheral blood, sampled on day 0 of AZD1222 vaccination. The rearrangement links TRBV7-3 to TRBJ2-7; 7 positions agree with TRBD1. The CDR3 coding sequence is TGTGCCAGCAGCGCCACAGGGGAACCCTACGAGCAGTACTTC. This sequence encodes CASSATGEPYEQYF.